What follows are 15 T cell receptor beta chains derived from one specimen sequenced in a study of radiotherapy plus CTLA-4 blockade in lung cancer. Repertoires were generated with immunoSEQ multiplex PCR, while TCRdb's copy carries only in-frame clones and drops some. The sample holds about 50,000 clones; about three quarters are singletons and the top ten take 3.5%. This specimen consisted of peripheral blood, obtained from a patient treated with radiotherapy plus ipilimumab. These receptors originate from a human donor with non-small cell lung cancer who had a complete response to radiotherapy plus ipilimumab.

V is TRBV10-2 and J is TRBJ2-1; no reliable D call. With 7 bases removed from V and 4 bases from J, the gap between germline ends came to 11 bases. The CDR3 sequence is 13 residues long. CDR1 is WSHSY and CDR2 is SAAADI in the germline V gene. CDR3 coding DNA: TGCGCCAGCACCCCAGAACTATACAATGAGCAGTTCTTC. It yields the protein CASTPELYNEQFF.

The chain is built from TRBV28 and TRBJ2-3, with 9 bases identical to TRBD2. The trim removed 2 bases at V and 1 base at J, leaving 7 bases unmatched. Germline V gives CDR1 MDHEN, CDR2 SYDVKM. The CDR3 runs to 17 residues. The CDR3 DNA reads as TGTGCCAGCAGTTTACCCCTCCGACTAGCGGGCACAGATACGCAGTATTTT. The encoded protein is CASSLPLRLAGTDTQYF.

V gene TRBV11-2 combines with J gene TRBJ2-7; TRBD1 might be the D (5 bases). Germline V gene lookup returns CDR1 SGHAT and CDR2 FQNNGV. Trimming shortened V by 0 bases and J by 12 bases, and 18 bases separated the two germline ends. CDR3 length equals 14 residues. The CDR3 loop reads CASSLDLGPVGVYF. In DNA, the CDR3 is TGTGCCAGCAGCTTAGATCTAGGGCCCGTAGGGGTGTACTTC. Variable domain in full (rest from reference TRBV11-2 and TRBJ2-7): EAGVAQSPRYKIIEKRQSVAFWCNPISGHATLYWYQQILGQGPKLLIQFQNNGVVDDSQLPKDRFSAERLKGVDSTLKIQPAKLEDSAVYLCASSLDLGPVGVYFGPGTRLTVT.

The chain joins TRBV6-1 to TRBJ2-1; 11 nucleotides line up with TRBD2. With 5 bases clipped from V and 7 bases from J, the junction kept 7 bases outside the gene matches. The CDR3 runs 15 residues. Germline V gives CDR1 MNHNS, CDR2 SASEGT. For the CDR3, the DNA is TGTGCCAGCAGTCTACTAGCGGGGGCCCCAAATGAGCAGTTCTTC. Translating gives CASSLLAGAPNEQFF.

The chain recombines TRBV28 with TRBJ1-2; tentative D call: TRBD1 (6 bases). Trimming cost V 5 bases and J 8 bases, with 15 bases left between them. Per germline, CDR1 MDHEN and CDR2 SYDVKM. The CDR3 contains 13 residues. The CDR3 loop is CASSPLTGGGYTF. Here the CDR3 DNA reads TGTGCCAGCAGTCCACTGACAGGCGGAGGCTACACCTTC.

The sample holds a few counts of this clone. The chain carries TRBV18 and TRBJ2-3, with a possible D match to TRBD2 (5 bases). The germline V gene encodes CDR1 KGHSH and CDR2 LQKENI. The CDR3 runs 16 residues. Deletions cut 3 bases from V and 5 bases from J, with 18 bases between. The CDR3 DNA reads TGTGCCAGCTCACCCCTGGAGAGGGCCGCCAAAGATACGCAGTATTTT. Residues: CASSPLERAAKDTQYF.

The chain uses TRBV2 and TRBJ1-5; D unclear. The CDR3 is 15 amino acids. The germline V gene encodes CDR1 SNHLY and CDR2 FYNNEI. The ends were cut back, 2 bases at V and 5 bases at J, with 13 bases in the middle. CDR3 sequence (DNA): TGTGCCAGCAGTGAACAGTCCCTCGCCCATCAGCCCCAGCATTTT. Amino acid sequence: CASSEQSLAHQPQHF.

This chain joins TRBV30 and TRBJ1-2; D gene uncertain. Germline assignment: CDR1 GTSNPN and CDR2 SVGIG (reference sequence). V lost 2 bases and J 2 bases, leaving 3 bases between the germline ends. The CDR3 is 11 amino acids. The CDR3 DNA follows: TGTGCCTGGAGTATAAACTATGGCTACACCTTC. Translation gives CAWSINYGYTF.

This sequence joins TRBV30 and TRBJ2-5; D remains unclear. CDR1 is GTSNPN and CDR2 is SVGIG in the germline V gene (reference sequence). V dropped 3 bases and J dropped 2 bases, with 10 bases sitting between them. The CDR3 contains 13 residues. The CDR3 protein is CAWSVTSQETQYF. The CDR3 DNA sequence: TGTGCCTGGAGCGTGACTTCTCAAGAGACCCAGTACTTC. The whole variable domain, filled in from reference TRBV30 and TRBJ2-5, reads SQTIHQWPATLVQPVGSPLSLECTVEGTSNPNLYWYRQAAGRGLQLLFYSVGIGQISSEVPQNLSASRPQDRQFILSSKKLLLSDSGFYLCAWSVTSQETQYFGPGTRLLVL.

The chain joins TRBV29-1 to TRBJ2-4; 14 bases agree with TRBD2. This CDR3 contains 17 residues. The junction had 10 bases not matched to a gene; V was cut back by 7 bases and J by 2 bases. Per the germline V gene, CDR1 is SQVTM and CDR2 is ANQGSEA. In DNA form, the CDR3 reads TGCAGCGCCGCGGGACTAGCGGGAGCGGGAACCAAAAACATTCAGTACTTC. As protein: CSAAGLAGAGTKNIQYF. Drawing the rest from reference TRBV29-1 and TRBJ2-4, the complete variable domain is SAVISQKPSRDICQRGTSLTIQCQVDSQVTMMFWYRQQPGQSLTLIATANQGSEATYESGFVIDKFPISRPNLTFSTLTVSNMSPEDSSIYLCSAAGLAGAGTKNIQYFGAGTRLSVL.

On this clone itself: This sample includes further DNA sequences coding for the same CDR3. The chain employs TRBV25-1 and TRBJ2-1; 11 nucleotides line up with TRBD2. The CDR3 is 15 amino acids. Germline V gives CDR1 MGHDK, CDR2 SYGVNS. V dropped 3 bases and J dropped 5; count of bases not matched to a gene: 3. The CDR3 DNA sequence: TGTGCCAGCAGTGATGCTAGCGGGAGGCACAATGAGCAGTTCTTC. Protein: CASSDASGRHNEQFF.

The chain is built from TRBV28 and TRBJ2-3; TRBD2 might be the D (6 bases). Trimming shortened V by 8 bases and J by 3 bases, and 18 bases separated the two germline ends. CDR3 length: 15 amino acids. The germline V gene encodes CDR1 MDHEN and CDR2 SYDVKM. The CDR3 spells CASETGGKRTDTQYF. In nucleotides, the CDR3 is TGTGCCAGCGAGACTGGGGGGAAGAGGACAGATACGCAGTATTTT. Supplemented by reference TRBV28 and TRBJ2-3, the full variable domain reads DVKVTQSSRYLVKRTGEKVFLECVQDMDHENMFWYRQDPGLGLRLIYFSYDVKMKEKGDIPEGYSVSREKKERFSLILESASTNQTSMYLCASETGGKRTDTQYFGPGTRLTVL.

The chain employs TRBV19 and TRBJ1-4; no clear D gene. Trimming took off 0 bases at V and 0 bases at J, with 17 bases between the two ends. CDR3 length equals 19 residues. Germline CDR1 is LNHDA and CDR2 is SQIVND (reference sequence). CDR3 protein: CASSIDSGGYSATNEKLFF. CDR3 nucleotides: TGTGCCAGTAGTATAGATTCGGGTGGATACTCTGCAACTAATGAAAAACTGTTTTTT. The whole variable domain, remainder taken from reference TRBV19 and TRBJ1-4, is DGGITQSPKYLFRKEGQNVTLSCEQNLNHDAMYWYRQDPGQGLRLIYYSQIVNDFQKGDIAEGYSVSREKKESFPLTVTSAQKNPTAFYLCASSIDSGGYSATNEKLFFGSGTQLSVL.

The chain employs TRBV15 and TRBJ2-5; 7 bases map to TRBD1. The CDR3 is made up of 14 amino acids. V gave up 1 base and J gave up 4 bases; unmatched junction bases: 3. Germline loops: CDR1 LNHNV, CDR2 YYDKDF (reference sequence). CDR3: CATSRVGGGETQYF. CDR3 coding DNA: TGTGCCACCAGCAGAGTAGGGGGCGGAGAGACCCAGTACTTC.

In this sample, this clone turned up a few times. The V and J genes are TRBV5-6 and TRBJ2-2; the D gene is possibly TRBD1 (5 bases). The CDR3 consists of 13 residues. Germline CDR1 and CDR2: SGHDT and YYEEEE. Trimming shortened V by 2 bases and J by 7 bases, and 9 bases separated the two germline ends. CDR3 amino acids: CASSLWGFGELFF. The CDR3 DNA reads as TGTGCCAGCAGCTTATGGGGCTTCGGGGAGCTGTTTTTT.